The 20 T cell receptor beta chains in this list originate from one sample, sequenced in a study of blood T cells in healthy people across ages. A second PCR of roughly 6 to 12 cycles used a sample-barcoded 5' primer and a J-beta primer mix. In TCRdb, the 5' RACE reads were re-called with MiXCR into one record per CDR3 protein. The repertoire has about 780,000 distinct CDR3 sequences, about half of them found once; the top ten carry 15% to 20%. The sample was blood. The source is a man at least 80 years old in good health.

The chain links TRBV3-1 to TRBJ2-1, with 8 positions matching TRBD2. The germline V gene has CDR1 LGHDT and CDR2 YNNKEL (reference sequence). The CDR3 runs 15 residues. The trim removed 1 base at V and 7 bases at J, leaving 6 bases unmatched. CDR3 DNA: TGTGCCAGCAGCCAAGGCTTAGCGGGATGGAATGAGCAGTTCTTC. This encodes CASSQGLAGWNEQFF.

This clonotype was seen at least ten times. The genes are TRBV12-3 or TRBV12-4 and TRBJ2-3, with D hard to call. The CDR3 extends over 13 amino acids. V lost 2 bases and J 1 base, leaving 4 bases between the germline ends. The CDR3 DNA reads as TGTGCCAGCAGTTTACCAGGCACAGATACGCAGTATTTT. The encoded protein is CASSLPGTDTQYF.

This clonotype has at least ten counts. V and J are TRBV4-3 and TRBJ1-6; a possible D gene is TRBD1 (5 bases). The germline V gene has CDR1 LGHNA and CDR2 YSLEER. The CDR3 is 14 amino acids. With 0 bases removed from V and 10 bases from J, the gap between germline ends came to 10 bases. CDR3 bases: TGCGCCAGCAGCCAAGATTCCAGGGACTCACCCCTCCACTTT. Its protein product is CASSQDSRDSPLHF.

This clonotype has only a few counts. The chain joins TRBV7-2 to TRBJ2-4; D possibly corresponds to TRBD2 (5 bases). CDR3 length: 14 residues. V shed 5 bases and J shed 0 bases, with 8 bases lying between them. The germline V gene encodes CDR1 SGHTA and CDR2 FQGNSA. Here the CDR3 DNA reads TGTGCCAGCAGCCGGCGGGTAGCCAAAAACATTCAGTACTTC. Its protein product is CASSRRVAKNIQYF.

The V call is TRBV5-1, the J call TRBJ2-1, with TRBD2 identical over 8 bases. The germline V gene has CDR1 SGHRS and CDR2 YFSETQ. The CDR3 is 15 amino acids. After removal of 0 bases from V and 9 bases from J, the junction contained 8 bases not matched to a gene. The CDR3 protein is CASSLDQAGVGEQFF. The CDR3 DNA follows: TGCGCCAGCAGCTTGGATCAAGCGGGAGTGGGTGAGCAGTTCTTC.

This clonotype was observed a handful of times. The chain carries TRBV12-3 or TRBV12-4 and TRBJ2-7, with TRBD2 matching over 7 bases. The CDR3 covers 14 residues. Trimming at V came to 7 bases and at J to 0 bases, leaving 6 bases not matched to a gene. The CDR3 region has the DNA TGTGCCAGCACCCCCCGGGACTACTCCTACGAGCAGTACTTC. Its translation: CASTPRDYSYEQYF.

The genes are TRBV6-4 and TRBJ2-1; 8 nucleotides agree with TRBD1. This CDR3 is built from 16 residues. Germline CDR1 reads MRHNA; CDR2 reads SNTAGT. V shed 1 base, J shed 4 bases, and the junction held 6 bases outside the gene matches. The CDR3 coding sequence is TGTGCCAGCAGTGACTATGACAGGGGTCTTTACAATGAGCAGTTCTTC. Its protein is CASSDYDRGLYNEQFF.

This clonotype turned up a few times. Since a much larger clone is just one base distant, this may be a read error. The chain links TRBV2 to TRBJ2-7; 10 nucleotides align to TRBD1. The CDR3 has 17 amino acids. V shed 2 bases and J 2 bases; nucleotides not matched to a gene: 9. Germline assignment: CDR1 SNHLY and CDR2 FYNNEI. CDR3 amino acids: CASSEICGQGGTYEQYF. CDR3 nucleotide sequence: TGTGCCAGCAGTGAAATATGTGGACAGGGGGGCACCTACGAGCAGTACTTC.

The chain uses TRBV4-3 and TRBJ2-5; a weak D match, TRBD2 (5 bases). Looked up from germline, CDR1 is LGHNA and CDR2 is YSLEER. The V end was cut by 3 bases, the J end by 5 bases, with 16 bases between. The length of the CDR3 is 15 residues. CDR3 region: CASSQEQLVWETQYF. For the CDR3, the DNA is TGCGCCAGCAGCCAGGAACAACTAGTTTGGGAGACCCAGTACTTC.

Ten or more counts support this clonotype. Relative to the germline gene, one junction end is altered; a read error may explain this. The rearrangement uses TRBV5-1 and TRBJ2-1; the match to TRBD2 covers 13 bases. Germline V gene lookup returns CDR1 SGHRS and CDR2 YFSETQ. There are 15 residues in the CDR3. This chain's CDR3 is CASSSGLAGNNEQFF. The CDR3 bases are TGTGCCAGCAGCTCGGGACTAGCGGGGAACAATGAGCAGTTCTTC.

This clonotype has a count of ten or more. This chain links TRBV20-1 with TRBJ2-5; 16 bases line up with TRBD2. Germline CDR1 and CDR2: DFQATT and SNEGSKA (reference sequence). The CDR3 runs 16 residues. The V segment lost 0 bases and the J segment 4 bases; nucleotides outside the gene matches: 2. In DNA form, the CDR3 reads TGCAGTGCTAGAGATGGGACTAGCGGGAGGGCAGAGACCCAGTACTTC. This translates into CSARDGTSGRAETQYF.

This clonotype was seen only a few times. The rearrangement joins TRBV29-1 to TRBJ2-1; the D gene is possibly TRBD1 (6 bases). V shed 5 bases and J shed 9 bases, with 20 bases lying between them. The CDR3 contains 14 residues. Germline V gene data show CDR1 as SQVTM and CDR2 as ANQGSEA. CDR3 loop: CSVKTPGHGGEQFF. CDR3 in DNA: TGCAGCGTTAAAACGCCGGGACATGGGGGTGAGCAGTTCTTC.

The chain has TRBV5-1 and TRBJ2-1; possibly TRBD2 for D (5 bases). The CDR3 spans 15 residues. Per the germline V gene, CDR1 is SGHRS and CDR2 is YFSETQ. Trimming took 0 bases from V and 5 from J, leaving 12 bases between them. The CDR3 sequence is CASSLGLAQDNEQFF. In DNA form, the CDR3 reads TGCGCCAGCAGCTTGGGTCTAGCACAAGACAATGAGCAGTTCTTC.

The chain joins TRBV29-1 to TRBJ1-3; unclear D gene. The CDR3 sequence is 14 residues long. In germline, CDR1 is SQVTM, CDR2 ANQGSEA. The V gene lost 3 bases and the J gene lost 0 bases, with 9 bases spanning the gap. The CDR3 loop is CSVDHSRSGNTIYF. For the CDR3, the DNA is TGCAGCGTTGATCACAGCCGCTCTGGAAACACCATATATTTT.

This clonotype was picked up a small number of times. The DNA for the CDR3 is TGTGCCAGCAGTTTACAGTCTTACTCCTACAATGAGCAGTACTTC. This gives the protein CASSLQSYSYNEQYF. V usage is TRBV12-3 or TRBV12-4 and J usage is TRBJ2-7; D unresolved. This CDR3 has 15 residues. The V gene lost 2 bases and the J gene lost 7 bases, with 18 bases spanning the gap.

This clonotype has only a few counts. The chain uses TRBV7-2 and TRBJ2-1; D is undetermined. Germline-derived CDR1 and CDR2 are SGHTA and FQGNSA. Trimming stripped 1 base from V and 0 bases from J, with 7 bases between. CDR3 length: 15 residues. The CDR3 region is CASSLDQISYNEQFF. The CDR3 DNA sequence: TGTGCCAGCAGCTTAGATCAAATCTCCTACAATGAGCAGTTCTTC.

V usage is TRBV20-1 and J usage is TRBJ1-4, with D maybe TRBD1 (6 bases). The V end was cut by 3 bases, the J end by 4 bases, with 9 bases between. CDR3 length: 13 residues. Germline CDR1 DFQATT, CDR2 SNEGSKA (reference sequence). The CDR3 DNA reads TGCAGTGCTAGGACAGGTCGTAATGAAAAACTGTTTTTT. Protein: CSARTGRNEKLFF.

A note on this clonotype: At one boundary the junction diverges from the germline segment, which might be a read error. V and J are TRBV7-3 and TRBJ1-3; D may be TRBD1 (5 bases). CDR3 length: 13 amino acids. Germline CDR1 is SGHTA and CDR2 is FQGTGA. The DNA of the CDR3 is TGTGCCAGCAGCGTAACGGTGGGGGACACCATATATTTT. This encodes CASSVTVGDTIYF.

The rearrangement joins TRBV12-3 or TRBV12-4 to TRBJ1-5; no firm D call. Trimming removed 3 bases from V and 15 bases from J, with 15 bases in between. This CDR3 contains 12 residues. CDR3 in amino acids: CASSFDGPERHF. In DNA form, the CDR3 reads TGTGCCAGCAGTTTCGATGGCCCTGAGAGGCATTTT.

This clonotype was seen a few times. The genes are TRBV12-3 or TRBV12-4 and TRBJ2-1; 7 positions agree with TRBD2. This CDR3 spans 16 amino acids. With 2 bases clipped from V and 3 bases from J, the junction kept 7 bases outside the gene matches. CDR3 region: CASSLRGRGLYNEQFF. The CDR3 nucleotides read TGTGCCAGCAGTTTACGCGGGAGAGGGCTCTACAATGAGCAGTTCTTC.